Many counts were recorded for the clone carrying this T cell receptor (beta chain). Antigen unknown. This sample was included in a study of neurological immune-mediated disorders. The CDR3 has 14 residues. In germline, CDR1 is DFQATT, CDR2 SNEGSKA (reference sequence). V lost 3 bases, J lost 0 bases, and 8 bases lay in between. Broader study findings: None of the CDR3 amino acid sequences of expanded clones were shared across subjects, and this suggested private repertoires in all groups.

Synthesis of cDNA was accomplished via 5'RACE employing 10-nucleotide random UMIs. TCRdb fed the 5' RACE reads into MiXCR, producing one record per CDR3 protein. The table shows about 58,000 distinct CDR3 sequences, with about 2.5% occurring only once. The clonotype was recovered from a man aged 50-60 years with multiple sclerosis. Sequenced material: PBMCs. V gene TRBV20-1 combines with J gene TRBJ1-4; no firm D call. CDR3 in DNA: TGCAGTGCTAGCGGCGGTGCAACTAATGAAAAACTGTTTTTT. Translation: CSASGGATNEKLFF.